This T cell receptor beta chain was found in a study of blood T cell repertoires in COVID-19. V was pared by 3 bases and J by 10 bases, with 12 bases between. The CDR3 loop spans 12 amino acids. Germline CDR1 SGHAT, CDR2 FQNNGV. Method: immunoSEQ multiplex PCR; TCRdb's copy keeps in-frame clones and lacks some. The sample yields roughly 110,000 clones, around 84% seen once. This clonotype originated in a human donor in a cohort sampled during active COVID-19. The sample comprised peripheral blood. The chain carries TRBV11-2 and TRBJ1-1; no clear D gene. The CDR3 reads CASSLGGGRAFF. CDR3 sequence (DNA): TGTGCCAGCAGCTTGGGCGGAGGAAGAGCTTTCTTT.